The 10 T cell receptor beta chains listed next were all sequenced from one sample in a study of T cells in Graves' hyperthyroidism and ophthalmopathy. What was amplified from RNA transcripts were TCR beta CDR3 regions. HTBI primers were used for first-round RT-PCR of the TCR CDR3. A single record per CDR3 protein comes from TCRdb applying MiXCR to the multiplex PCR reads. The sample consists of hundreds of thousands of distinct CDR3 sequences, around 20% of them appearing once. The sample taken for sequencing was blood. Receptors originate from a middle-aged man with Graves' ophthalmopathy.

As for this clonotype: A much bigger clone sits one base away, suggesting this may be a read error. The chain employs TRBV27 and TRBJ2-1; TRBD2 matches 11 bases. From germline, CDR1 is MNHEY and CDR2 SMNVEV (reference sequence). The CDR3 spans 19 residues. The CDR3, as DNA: TGTGCCAGCAGTTTATTTGCTAGCGGGGGGCGAAGCTCCTACGATGAGCAGTTCTTC. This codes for CASSLFASGGRSSYDEQFF.

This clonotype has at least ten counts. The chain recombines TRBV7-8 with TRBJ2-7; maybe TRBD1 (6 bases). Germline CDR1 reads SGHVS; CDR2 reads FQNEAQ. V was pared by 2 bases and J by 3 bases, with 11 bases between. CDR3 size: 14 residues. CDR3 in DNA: TGTGCCAGCAGCTTAACCAGGGGAAACTACGAGCAGTACTTC. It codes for CASSLTRGNYEQYF. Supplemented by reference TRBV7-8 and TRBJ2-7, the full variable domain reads GAGVSQSPRYKVAKRGQDVALRCDPISGHVSLFWYQQALGQGPEFLTYFQNEAQLDKSGLPSDRFFAERPEGSVSTLKIQRTQQEDSAVYLCASSLTRGNYEQYFGPGTRLTVT.

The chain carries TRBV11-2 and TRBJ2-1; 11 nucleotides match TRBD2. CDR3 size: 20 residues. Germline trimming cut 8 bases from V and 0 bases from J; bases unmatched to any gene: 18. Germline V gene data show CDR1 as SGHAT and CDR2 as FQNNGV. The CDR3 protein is CASSPPLAGGVTSSYNEQFF. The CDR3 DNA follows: TGTGCCAGCTCACCACCGCTAGCGGGGGGTGTTACCAGCTCCTACAATGAGCAGTTCTTC.

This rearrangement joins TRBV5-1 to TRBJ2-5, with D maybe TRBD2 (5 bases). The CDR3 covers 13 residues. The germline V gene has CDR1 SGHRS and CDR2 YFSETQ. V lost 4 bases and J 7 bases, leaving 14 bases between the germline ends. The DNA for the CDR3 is TGCGCCAGCAGCCCGCTCTCAGAGGGGACCCAGTACTTC. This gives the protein CASSPLSEGTQYF.

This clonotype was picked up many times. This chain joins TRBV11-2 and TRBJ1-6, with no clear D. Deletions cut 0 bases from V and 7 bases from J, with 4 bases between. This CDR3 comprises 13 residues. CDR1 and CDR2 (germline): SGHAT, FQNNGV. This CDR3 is CASSLEGNSPLHF. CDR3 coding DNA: TGTGCCAGCAGCTTAGAGGGGAATTCACCCCTCCACTTT.

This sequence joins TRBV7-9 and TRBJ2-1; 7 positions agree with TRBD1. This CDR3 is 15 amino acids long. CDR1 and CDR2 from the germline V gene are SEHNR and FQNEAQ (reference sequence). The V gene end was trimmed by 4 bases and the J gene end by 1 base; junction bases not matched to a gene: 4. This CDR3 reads CASSSTGPSYNEQFF. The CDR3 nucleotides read TGTGCCAGCAGCTCGACAGGGCCTTCCTACAATGAGCAGTTCTTC.

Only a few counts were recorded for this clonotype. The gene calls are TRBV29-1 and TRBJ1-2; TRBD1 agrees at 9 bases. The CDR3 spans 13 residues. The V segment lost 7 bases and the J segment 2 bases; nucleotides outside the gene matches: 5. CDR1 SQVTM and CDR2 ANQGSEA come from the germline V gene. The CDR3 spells CSAAGTGNYGYTF. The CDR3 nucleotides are TGCAGCGCTGCCGGGACAGGGAACTATGGCTACACCTTC.

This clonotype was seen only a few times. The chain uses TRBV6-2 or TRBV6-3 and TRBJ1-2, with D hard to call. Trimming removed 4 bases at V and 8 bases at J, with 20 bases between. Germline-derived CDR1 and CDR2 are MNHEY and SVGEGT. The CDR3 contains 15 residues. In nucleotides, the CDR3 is TGTGCCAGCAGTTCCTCCGGGCCCCCTTTTTCCGGCTACACCTTC. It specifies CASSSSGPPFSGYTF.

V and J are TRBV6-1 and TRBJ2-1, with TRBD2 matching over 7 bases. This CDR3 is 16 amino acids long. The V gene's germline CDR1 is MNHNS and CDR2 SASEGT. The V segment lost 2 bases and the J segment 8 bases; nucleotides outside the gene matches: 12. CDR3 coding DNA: TGTGCCAGCAGTGAATGGCAGCGGGGCTCGGCCTATGAGCAGTTCTTC. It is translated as CASSEWQRGSAYEQFF.

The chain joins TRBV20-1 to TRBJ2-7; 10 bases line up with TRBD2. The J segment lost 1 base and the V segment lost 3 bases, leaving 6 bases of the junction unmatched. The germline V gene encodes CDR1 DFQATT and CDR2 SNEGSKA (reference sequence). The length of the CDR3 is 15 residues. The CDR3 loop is CSASLAGVRSYEQYF. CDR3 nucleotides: TGCAGTGCTAGTCTAGCGGGAGTCCGTTCCTACGAGCAGTACTTC.